These 16 T cell receptor beta chains were sequenced from one sample in a study of blood T cell repertoires in COVID-19. Here immunoSEQ multiplex PCR was the method, and the copy in TCRdb shows in-frame clones only, minus some. The sample holds hundreds of thousands of clones, about 87% seen once. The sequencing input was peripheral blood. These receptors came from a man in his sixties who had recovered from COVID-19.

The chain is built from TRBV7-2 and TRBJ1-5; possibly TRBD1 for D (5 bases). Per germline, CDR1 SGHTA and CDR2 FQGNSA. CDR3 length: 16 amino acids. The V end lost 2 bases, the J end lost 5 bases, and 16 bases lay between the germline ends. The CDR3 loop reads CASSLRARVGDQPQHF. The CDR3 coding sequence is TGTGCCAGCAGCTTAAGGGCCAGGGTAGGGGATCAGCCCCAGCATTTT.

This rearrangement joins TRBV2 to TRBJ2-2; 8 bases fit TRBD2. The CDR3 runs 16 residues. From germline, CDR1 is SNHLY and CDR2 FYNNEI. With V trimmed by 1 base and J by 4 bases, 5 bases remained unmatched. The CDR3 spells CASSEERGSSTGELFF. CDR3 in DNA: TGTGCCAGCAGTGAAGAGCGGGGGTCTTCCACCGGGGAGCTGTTTTTT. Drawing the rest from reference TRBV2 and TRBJ2-2, the complete variable domain is EPEVTQTPSHQVTQMGQEVILRCVPISNHLYFYWYRQILGQKVEFLVSFYNNEISEKSEIFDDQFSVERPDGSNFTLKIRSTKLEDSAMYFCASSEERGSSTGELFFGEGSRLTVL.

The V and J genes are TRBV29-1 and TRBJ2-1; tentatively, D is TRBD2 (6 bases). The V and J ends lost 4 bases and 10 bases respectively, with 14 bases between them. The CDR3 extends over 12 amino acids. The germline CDR1 and CDR2 sequences are SQVTM and ANQGSEA. CDR3 region: CSVGSGVGEQFF. CDR3 coding DNA: TGCAGCGTTGGGTCGGGAGTAGGAGAGCAGTTCTTC.

Concerning this clone: The sample holds other DNA sequences that translate to the same CDR3. The chain has TRBV6-5 and TRBJ1-5; D possibly corresponds to TRBD1 (5 bases). The CDR3 consists of 15 residues. Deletions cut 2 bases from V and 2 bases from J, with 10 bases between. The germline V gene has CDR1 MNHEY and CDR2 SVGAGI. This chain's CDR3 is CASSYRGGGNQPQHF. In nucleotides, the CDR3 is TGTGCCAGCAGTTACCGGGGCGGGGGCAATCAGCCCCAGCATTTT.

This chain links TRBV5-1 with TRBJ2-1; weak D call: TRBD2 (5 bases). The germline V gene encodes CDR1 SGHRS and CDR2 YFSETQ. This CDR3 spans 14 amino acids. Between the trimmed V and J ends, which lost 4 bases and 10 bases, there was a span of 18 bases. CDR3 DNA sequence: TGCGCCAGCAGCCCCCCGGAGGAGGAGAAGGAGCAGTTCTTC. Translation: CASSPPEEEKEQFF.

This chain joins TRBV5-1 and TRBJ2-3, with D possibly matching TRBD2 (6 bases). V lost 5 bases to trimming and J lost 2 bases, with 15 bases between them. The CDR3 totals 15 residues. Germline values: CDR1 SGHRS, CDR2 YFSETQ. The CDR3 region has the DNA TGCGCCAGCAGAAGAGTAGCGGAGATCACAGATACGCAGTATTTT. Translated: CASRRVAEITDTQYF.

The chain is built from TRBV10-3 and TRBJ1-6, with D perhaps matching TRBD1 (6 bases). Germline V gives CDR1 ENHRY, CDR2 SYGVKD. The CDR3 is made up of 16 amino acids. Trimming shortened V by 3 bases and J by 4 bases, and 13 bases separated the two germline ends. CDR3 in DNA: TGTGCCATCAGTGAACGAGGGGGTGGATATAATTCACCCCTCCACTTT. Protein product: CAISERGGGYNSPLHF.

The J gene is TRBJ1-4, the V gene TRBV29-1, with D possibly matching TRBD1 (6 bases). The CDR3 totals 13 residues. Trimming cost V 7 bases and J 7 bases, with 16 bases left between them. In germline, CDR1 is SQVTM, CDR2 ANQGSEA. CDR3 residues: CSAYGGGLEKLFF. The CDR3 DNA reads as TGCAGCGCCTATGGGGGGGGCCTTGAAAAACTGTTTTTT.

V is TRBV25-1 and J is TRBJ2-3; the D gene is possibly TRBD2 (5 bases). The CDR3 loop spans 14 amino acids. CDR1 is MGHDK and CDR2 is SYGVNS in the germline V gene. The V and J ends lost 4 bases and 1 base respectively, with 9 bases between them. DNA of the CDR3: TGTGCCAGCAGTGGGCTTAGCGGCACAGATACGCAGTATTTT. Translating gives CASSGLSGTDTQYF.

This sequence joins TRBV5-1 and TRBJ1-5, with D hard to call. Germline V lookup: CDR1 SGHRS, CDR2 YFSETQ. CDR3 length: 11 amino acids. Deletions cut 10 bases from V and 5 bases from J, with 10 bases between. CDR3: CARGGDQPQHF. DNA for the CDR3: TGCGCCCGAGGTGGAGATCAGCCCCAGCATTTT.

CDR3 residues: CASSLDRENYGYTF. CDR3 nucleotides: TGTGCCAGCAGCTTGGACCGGGAGAACTATGGCTACACCTTC. The J gene is TRBJ1-2, the V gene TRBV5-4, with D unresolved. V shed 0 bases and J shed 2 bases, with 8 bases lying between them. The CDR3 loop spans 14 amino acids. Germline assignment: CDR1 SGHNT and CDR2 YYREEE (reference sequence).

The chain has TRBV5-1 and TRBJ2-1, with 12 nucleotides matching TRBD1. This CDR3 has 17 residues. The V and J ends lost 1 base and 4 bases, in that order; junction bases with no gene match: 6. Germline CDR1 SGHRS, CDR2 YFSETQ. The CDR3 is CASSLMAGQGAYNEQFF. CDR3 in DNA: TGCGCCAGCAGCTTGATGGCGGGACAGGGGGCTTACAATGAGCAGTTCTTC.

The rearrangement links TRBV6-5 to TRBJ2-5, with TRBD2 matching over 9 bases. The V gene's germline CDR1 is MNHEY and CDR2 SVGAGI. Trimming cost V 7 bases and J 5 bases; bases outside gene matches: 8. There are 14 residues in the CDR3. The CDR3 here is CASKIAGARETQYF. The CDR3 nucleotides read TGTGCCAGCAAAATAGCGGGAGCCCGCGAGACCCAGTACTTC.

The chain recombines TRBV18 with TRBJ1-5; D might be TRBD1 (5 bases). The CDR3 spans 16 residues. CDR1 and CDR2 (germline): KGHSH, LQKENI. V gave up 3 bases and J gave up 1 base, with 13 bases separating them. The CDR3 DNA reads TGTGCCAGCTCACCGGCGACGGGGGGGAGCAATCAGCCCCAGCATTTT. This encodes CASSPATGGSNQPQHF. Supplemented by reference TRBV18 and TRBJ1-5, the full variable domain reads NAGVMQNPRHLVRRRGQEARLRCSPMKGHSHVYWYRQLPEEGLKFMVYLQKENIIDESGMPKERFSAEFPKEGPSILRIQQVVRGDSAAYFCASSPATGGSNQPQHFGDGTRLSIL.

This clone was observed a single time. This chain links TRBV28 with TRBJ1-4; perhaps TRBD1 as D (5 bases). The CDR3 is 16 residues long. V shed 4 bases and J shed 0 bases, with 12 bases lying between them. The germline CDR1 and CDR2 sequences are MDHEN and SYDVKM. The CDR3 nucleotides are TGTGCCAGCAGTTCCCCGGGGGGTCCAACTAATGAAAAACTGTTTTTT. Protein sequence: CASSSPGGPTNEKLFF.

The chain combines TRBV24-1 with TRBJ2-5; 9 bases align to TRBD2. With 5 bases clipped from V and 3 bases from J, the junction kept 9 bases outside the gene matches. Germline CDR1 is KGHDR and CDR2 is SFDVKD. The CDR3 totals 16 residues. The CDR3: CATSASGLAYKETQYF. CDR3 bases: TGTGCCACCAGTGCTTCGGGACTAGCATATAAAGAGACCCAGTACTTC.